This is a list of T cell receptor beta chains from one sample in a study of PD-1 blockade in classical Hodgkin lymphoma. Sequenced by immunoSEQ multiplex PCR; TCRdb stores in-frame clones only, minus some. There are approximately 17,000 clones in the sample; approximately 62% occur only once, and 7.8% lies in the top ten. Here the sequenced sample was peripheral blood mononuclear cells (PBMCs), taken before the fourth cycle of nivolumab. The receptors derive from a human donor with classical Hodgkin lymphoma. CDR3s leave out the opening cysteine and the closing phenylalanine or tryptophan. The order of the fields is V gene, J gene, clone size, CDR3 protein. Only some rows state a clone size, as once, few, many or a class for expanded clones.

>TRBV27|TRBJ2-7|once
ASSFVDRQEQY
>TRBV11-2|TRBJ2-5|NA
ASSRGQLETQY
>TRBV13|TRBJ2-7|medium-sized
ASSFWGQSSYEQY
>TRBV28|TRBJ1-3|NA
ASSLQGRNTIY
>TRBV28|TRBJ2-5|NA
ASSPRWQEGETQY
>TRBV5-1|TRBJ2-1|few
ASSLYWGDEQF
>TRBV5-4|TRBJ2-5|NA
ASSPGLAGGPEETQY
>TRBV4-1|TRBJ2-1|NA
ASSQGGSALYNEQF
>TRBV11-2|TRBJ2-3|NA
ASSLEWTDTDTQY
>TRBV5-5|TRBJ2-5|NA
ASSLVETQY
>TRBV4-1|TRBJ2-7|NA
ASSHSYDRGYEQY
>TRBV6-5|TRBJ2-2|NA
ASSYSMSQVTGELF
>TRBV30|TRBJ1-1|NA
AWIGGGGTEAF
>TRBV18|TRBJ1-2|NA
ASSPSRGHGYT
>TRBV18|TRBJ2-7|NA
ASSPPGTGGIKSYEQY
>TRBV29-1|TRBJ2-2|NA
SVEDRGTLNTGELF
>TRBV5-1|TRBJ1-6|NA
ASSLWGGQSDSPLH
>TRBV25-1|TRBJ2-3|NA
ASAGSTDTQY
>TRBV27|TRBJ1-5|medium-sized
ASSPLGSNQPQH
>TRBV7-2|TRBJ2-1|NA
ASSPQGNYNEQF
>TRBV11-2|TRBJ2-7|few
ASRGQGIIYEQY
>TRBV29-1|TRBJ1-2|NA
SVEDHYDRRRGGTDTYGYT
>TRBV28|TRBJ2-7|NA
ASSFLGSSYEQY
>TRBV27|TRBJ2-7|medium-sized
ASSFVGPPAEQY
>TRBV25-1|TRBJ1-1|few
ASSEGRGLNTEAF
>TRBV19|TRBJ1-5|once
ATAGGRVSNQPQH